This is a list of T cell receptor beta chains from one sample in a study of shared clonotypes between healthy human individuals. Only in-frame clones appear in the TCRdb table, and some are missing; sequencing was by immunoSEQ multiplex PCR. Of about 660,000 clones in the sample, approximately 79% were seen once. The sequenced sample was memory CD4+ T cells sorted from blood. Receptor source: a woman aged 25-40 years in good health. The CDR3 runs from the conserved cysteine through the conserved F or W. Each record gives: V gene, CDR3 protein.

V gene: TRBV19; CDR3 protein: CASSIVGDQPQHF
V gene: TRBV19; CDR3 protein: CASLGEIYGGYTF
V gene: TRBV25-1; CDR3 protein: CASSDSVRGHPSYNEQFF
V gene: TRBV14; CDR3 protein: CASSRLAGRDTGELFF
V gene: TRBV6-6; CDR3 protein: CASSYQNTEAFF
V gene: TRBV14; CDR3 protein: CASSQAGMNTEAFF
V gene: TRBV6-6; CDR3 protein: CASSYSGQGNYEQYF
V gene: TRBV7-2; CDR3 protein: CASSFREGSQPQHF
V gene: TRBV27; CDR3 protein: CASSLSAASTDTQYF
V gene: TRBV10-3; CDR3 protein: CAIKAGEGEKLFF
V gene: TRBV19; CDR3 protein: CASSSAPGPDTQYF
V gene: TRBV19; CDR3 protein: CASRARATDEQYF
V gene: TRBV6-5; CDR3 protein: CASSYEETQYF
V gene: TRBV18; CDR3 protein: CASTGGVADTQYF
V gene: TRBV4-1; CDR3 protein: CASSLEGRGARELFF
V gene: TRBV4-1; CDR3 protein: CASSQATGNTGELFF
V gene: TRBV18; CDR3 protein: CASSPRDRDRHGYTF
V gene: TRBV27; CDR3 protein: CASSGTVQETQYF
V gene: TRBV25-1; CDR3 protein: CASSDSDGRQETQYF
V gene: TRBV11-3; CDR3 protein: CASSFPGGTNEKLFF
V gene: TRBV10-1; CDR3 protein: CASSARIENTEAFF
V gene: TRBV11-2; CDR3 protein: CASSFGTGDEKLFF
V gene: TRBV19; CDR3 protein: CASRIRQVSNQPQHF
V gene: TRBV6-1; CDR3 protein: CASSAELTGGREQYF
V gene: TRBV28; CDR3 protein: CASRQGPLEKLFF
V gene: TRBV25-1; CDR3 protein: CASSDRSTYYGYTF
V gene: TRBV5-1; CDR3 protein: CASSGVRTGELFF
V gene: TRBV7-8; CDR3 protein: CASSPGGSRETQYF
V gene: TRBV27; CDR3 protein: CATFTSSYEQYF
V gene: TRBV10-3; CDR3 protein: CAIQDSSSTDTQYF
V gene: TRBV19; CDR3 protein: CASSDPLGSGNTIYF
V gene: TRBV28; CDR3 protein: CASIRGSSYEQYF
V gene: TRBV6-5; CDR3 protein: CASSYKLLGSIQYF
V gene: TRBV28; CDR3 protein: CASSTQGAAMNTEAFF
V gene: TRBV10-2; CDR3 protein: CASSGDNYGYTF
V gene: TRBV15; CDR3 protein: CATSRDKLARYNEQFF
V gene: TRBV10-1; CDR3 protein: CASSESGDTEAFF
V gene: TRBV28; CDR3 protein: CASSFRGFRSGANVLTF
V gene: TRBV13; CDR3 protein: CASSGMSASYEQYF
V gene: TRBV27; CDR3 protein: CASSFSWGSYEQYF
V gene: TRBV6-6; CDR3 protein: CASSRSGNRITEAFF
V gene: TRBV6-5; CDR3 protein: CASSYGLAGTGELFF